This T cell receptor (beta chain) originates from a study of blood T cell repertoires in COVID-19. The table came from immunoSEQ multiplex PCR; TCRdb's copy has only in-frame clones and leaves some out. Among a few hundred thousand clones, 80% to 90% were seen once, and the ten largest hold around 4%. Sequenced input: PBMCs or T cells enriched from blood (not recorded which). This TCR derives from a woman in her twenties or thirties who had recovered from COVID-19.

In nucleotides, the CDR3 is TGTGCCAGCAGTTACCAGCGAAGCGTAGGAGGCTACACCTTC. Amino acid sequence: CASSYQRSVGGYTF. The gene calls are TRBV6-2 or TRBV6-3 and TRBJ1-2, with D unclear. With 2 bases removed from V and 8 bases from J, the gap between germline ends came to 15 bases. The V gene's germline CDR1 is MNHEY and CDR2 SVGEGT. The CDR3 spans 14 residues.